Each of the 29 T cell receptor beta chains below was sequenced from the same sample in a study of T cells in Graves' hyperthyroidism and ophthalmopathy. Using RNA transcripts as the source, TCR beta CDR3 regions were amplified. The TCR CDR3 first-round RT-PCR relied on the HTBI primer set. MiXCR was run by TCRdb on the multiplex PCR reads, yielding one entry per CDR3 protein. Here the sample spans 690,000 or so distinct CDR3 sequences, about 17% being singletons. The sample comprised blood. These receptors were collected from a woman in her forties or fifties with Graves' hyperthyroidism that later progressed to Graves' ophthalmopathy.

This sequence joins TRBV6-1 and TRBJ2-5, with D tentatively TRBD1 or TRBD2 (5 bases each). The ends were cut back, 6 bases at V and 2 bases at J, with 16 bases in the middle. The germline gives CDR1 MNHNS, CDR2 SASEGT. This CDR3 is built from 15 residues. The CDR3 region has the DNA TGTGCCAGCAGACCAAGACTTGGGGGTCAAGAGACCCAGTACTTC. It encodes CASRPRLGGQETQYF.

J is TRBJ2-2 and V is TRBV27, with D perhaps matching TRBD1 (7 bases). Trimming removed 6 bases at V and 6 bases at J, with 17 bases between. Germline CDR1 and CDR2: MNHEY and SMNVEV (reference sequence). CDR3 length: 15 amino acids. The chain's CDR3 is CASSRDREVAGELFF. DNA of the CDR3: TGTGCCAGCAGCCGCGACAGGGAGGTCGCCGGGGAGCTGTTTTTT.

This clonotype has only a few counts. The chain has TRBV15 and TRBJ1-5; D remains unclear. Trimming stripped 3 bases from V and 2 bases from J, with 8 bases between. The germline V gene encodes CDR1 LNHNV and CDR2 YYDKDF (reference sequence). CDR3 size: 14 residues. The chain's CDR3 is CATSSSLGNQPQHF. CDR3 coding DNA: TGTGCCACCAGCAGTAGCCTGGGCAATCAGCCCCAGCATTTT.

DNA for the CDR3: TGTGCCAGCAGCGCGAAACTAGCGGGGCGTTACAATGAGCAGTTCTTC. Protein product: CASSAKLAGRYNEQFF. V is TRBV9 and J is TRBJ2-1; 10 positions agree with TRBD2. CDR3 length: 16 residues. Germline V gene data show CDR1 as SGDLS and CDR2 as YYNGEE. Trimming took 3 bases from V and 4 from J; bases not matched to a gene: 7.

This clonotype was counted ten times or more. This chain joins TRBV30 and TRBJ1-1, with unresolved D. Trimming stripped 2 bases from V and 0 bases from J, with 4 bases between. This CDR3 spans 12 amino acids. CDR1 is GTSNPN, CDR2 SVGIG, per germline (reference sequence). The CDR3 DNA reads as TGTGCCTGGAGTTGGCTGAACACTGAAGCTTTCTTT. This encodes CAWSWLNTEAFF.

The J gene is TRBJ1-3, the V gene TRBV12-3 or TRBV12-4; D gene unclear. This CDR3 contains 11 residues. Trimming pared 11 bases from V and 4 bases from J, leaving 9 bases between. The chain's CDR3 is CAGRRGNTIYF. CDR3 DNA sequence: TGTGCCGGACGACGCGGAAACACCATATATTTT.

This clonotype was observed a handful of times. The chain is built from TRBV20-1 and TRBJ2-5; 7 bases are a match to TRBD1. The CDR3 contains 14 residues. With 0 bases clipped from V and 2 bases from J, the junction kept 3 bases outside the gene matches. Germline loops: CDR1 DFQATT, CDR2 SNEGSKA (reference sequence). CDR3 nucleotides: TGCAGTGCTAGAGACAGGGGGTTTCAAGAGACCCAGTACTTC. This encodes CSARDRGFQETQYF.

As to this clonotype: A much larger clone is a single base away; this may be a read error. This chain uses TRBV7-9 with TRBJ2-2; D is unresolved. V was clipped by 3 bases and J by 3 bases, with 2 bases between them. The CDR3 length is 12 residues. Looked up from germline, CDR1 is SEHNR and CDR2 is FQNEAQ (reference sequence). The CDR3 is CASSFYTGELFF. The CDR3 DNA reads TGTGCCAGCAGCTTCTACACCGGGGAGCTGTTTTTT.

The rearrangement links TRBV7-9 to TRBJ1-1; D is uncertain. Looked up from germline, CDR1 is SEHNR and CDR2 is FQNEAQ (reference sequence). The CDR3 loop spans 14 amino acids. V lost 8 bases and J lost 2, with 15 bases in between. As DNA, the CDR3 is TGTGCCAGCTCTAGGCTTCTGAGAAACACTGAAGCTTTCTTT. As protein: CASSRLLRNTEAFF.

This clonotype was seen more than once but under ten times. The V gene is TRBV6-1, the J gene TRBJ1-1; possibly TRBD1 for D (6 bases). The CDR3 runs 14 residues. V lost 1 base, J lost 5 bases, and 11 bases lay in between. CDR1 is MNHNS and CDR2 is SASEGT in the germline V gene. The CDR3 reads CASSEDVGGTEAFF. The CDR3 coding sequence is TGTGCCAGCAGTGAAGACGTAGGGGGAACTGAAGCTTTCTTT.

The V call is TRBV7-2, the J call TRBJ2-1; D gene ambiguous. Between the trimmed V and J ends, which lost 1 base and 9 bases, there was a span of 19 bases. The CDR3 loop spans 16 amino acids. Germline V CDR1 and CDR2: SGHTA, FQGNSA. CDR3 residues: CASSLEAPAWATEQFF. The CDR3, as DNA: TGTGCCAGCAGCTTAGAGGCGCCCGCCTGGGCGACTGAGCAGTTCTTC.

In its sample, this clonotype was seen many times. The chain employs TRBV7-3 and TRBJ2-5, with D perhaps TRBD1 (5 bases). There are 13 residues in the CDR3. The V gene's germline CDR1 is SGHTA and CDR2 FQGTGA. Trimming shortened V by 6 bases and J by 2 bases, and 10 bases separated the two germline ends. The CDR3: CASSLGVQETQYF. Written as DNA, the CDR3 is TGTGCCAGCAGTTTAGGGGTACAAGAGACCCAGTACTTC.

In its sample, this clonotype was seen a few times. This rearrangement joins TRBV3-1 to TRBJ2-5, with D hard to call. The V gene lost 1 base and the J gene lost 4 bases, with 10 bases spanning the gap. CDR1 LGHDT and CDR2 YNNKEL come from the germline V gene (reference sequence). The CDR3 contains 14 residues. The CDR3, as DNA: TGTGCCAGCAGCCAAGTTGTCAGAACAGAGACCCAGTACTTC. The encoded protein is CASSQVVRTETQYF.

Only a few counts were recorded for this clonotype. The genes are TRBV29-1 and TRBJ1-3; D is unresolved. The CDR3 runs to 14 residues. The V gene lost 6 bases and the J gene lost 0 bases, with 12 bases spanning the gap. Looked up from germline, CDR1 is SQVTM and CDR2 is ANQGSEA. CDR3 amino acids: CSVSGLISGNTIYF. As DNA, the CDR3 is TGCAGCGTCAGCGGGCTAATCTCTGGAAACACCATATATTTT.

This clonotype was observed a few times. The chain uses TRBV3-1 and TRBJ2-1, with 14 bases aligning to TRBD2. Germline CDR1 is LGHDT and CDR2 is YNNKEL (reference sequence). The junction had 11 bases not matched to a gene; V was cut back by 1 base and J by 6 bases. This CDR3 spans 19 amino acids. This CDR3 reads CASSQGAPGLAGESNEQFF. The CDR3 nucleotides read TGTGCCAGCAGCCAAGGGGCACCGGGACTAGCGGGGGAATCCAATGAGCAGTTCTTC.

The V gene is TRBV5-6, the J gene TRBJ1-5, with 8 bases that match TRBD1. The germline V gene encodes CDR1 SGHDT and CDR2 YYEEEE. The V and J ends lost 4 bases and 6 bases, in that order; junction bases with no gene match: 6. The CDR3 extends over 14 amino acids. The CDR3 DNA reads TGTGCCAGCAGCGAGACAGGGGCTGGTCAGCCCCAGCATTTT. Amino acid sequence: CASSETGAGQPQHF.

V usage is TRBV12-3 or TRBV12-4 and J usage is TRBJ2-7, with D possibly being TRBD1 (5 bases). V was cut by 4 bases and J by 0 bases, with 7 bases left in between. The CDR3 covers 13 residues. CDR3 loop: CASSYRISYEQYF. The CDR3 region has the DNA TGTGCCAGCAGTTACAGGATCTCCTACGAGCAGTACTTC.

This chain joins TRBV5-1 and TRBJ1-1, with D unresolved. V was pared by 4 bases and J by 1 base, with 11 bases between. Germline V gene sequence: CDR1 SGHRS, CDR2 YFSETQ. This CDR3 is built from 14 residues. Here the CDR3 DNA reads TGCGCCAGCAGCCCCGTGGTCGAGAACACTGAAGCTTTCTTT. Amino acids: CASSPVVENTEAFF.

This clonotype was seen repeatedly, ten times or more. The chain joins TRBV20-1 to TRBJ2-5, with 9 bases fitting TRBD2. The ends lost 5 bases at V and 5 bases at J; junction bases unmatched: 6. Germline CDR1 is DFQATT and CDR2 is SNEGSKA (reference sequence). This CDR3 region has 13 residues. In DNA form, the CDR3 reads TGCAGTGCTCCGCGGGGGGGCCACGAGACCCAGTACTTC. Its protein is CSAPRGGHETQYF.

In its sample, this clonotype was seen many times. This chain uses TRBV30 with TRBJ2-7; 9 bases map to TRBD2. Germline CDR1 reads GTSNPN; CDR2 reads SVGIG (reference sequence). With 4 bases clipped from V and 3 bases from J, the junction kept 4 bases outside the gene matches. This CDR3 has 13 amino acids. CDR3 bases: TGTGCCTGGAATAGCGGGGGACGCTACGAGCAGTACTTC. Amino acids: CAWNSGGRYEQYF.

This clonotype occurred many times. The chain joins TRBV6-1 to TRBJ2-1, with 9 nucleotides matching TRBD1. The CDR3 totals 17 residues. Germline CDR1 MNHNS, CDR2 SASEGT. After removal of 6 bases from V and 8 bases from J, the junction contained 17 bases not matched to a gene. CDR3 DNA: TGTGCCAGCAGCCCTACGAGACCGGGACAGGGTCATCATGAGCAGTTCTTC. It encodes CASSPTRPGQGHHEQFF.

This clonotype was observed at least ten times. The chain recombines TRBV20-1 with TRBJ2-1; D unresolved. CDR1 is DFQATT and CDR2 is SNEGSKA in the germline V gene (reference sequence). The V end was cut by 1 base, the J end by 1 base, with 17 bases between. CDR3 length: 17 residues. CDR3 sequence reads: CSARVRLAGASYNEQFF. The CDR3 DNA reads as TGCAGTGCTAGAGTAAGACTCGCAGGAGCTTCCTACAATGAGCAGTTCTTC.

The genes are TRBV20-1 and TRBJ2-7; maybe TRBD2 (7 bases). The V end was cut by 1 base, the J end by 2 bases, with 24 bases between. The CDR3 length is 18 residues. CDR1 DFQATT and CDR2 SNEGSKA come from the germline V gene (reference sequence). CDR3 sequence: CSARASGEGGRITYEQYF. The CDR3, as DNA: TGCAGTGCTAGAGCCTCAGGGGAGGGGGGGCGCATCACCTACGAGCAGTACTTC.

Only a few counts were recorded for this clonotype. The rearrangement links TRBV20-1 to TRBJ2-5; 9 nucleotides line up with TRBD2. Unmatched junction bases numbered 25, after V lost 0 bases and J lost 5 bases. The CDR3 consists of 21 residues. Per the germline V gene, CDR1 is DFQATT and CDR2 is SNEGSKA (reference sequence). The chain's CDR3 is CSARDWGVAGAGLTASETQYF. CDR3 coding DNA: TGCAGTGCTAGAGATTGGGGCGTAGCGGGGGCGGGGCTCACAGCGTCGGAGACCCAGTACTTC.

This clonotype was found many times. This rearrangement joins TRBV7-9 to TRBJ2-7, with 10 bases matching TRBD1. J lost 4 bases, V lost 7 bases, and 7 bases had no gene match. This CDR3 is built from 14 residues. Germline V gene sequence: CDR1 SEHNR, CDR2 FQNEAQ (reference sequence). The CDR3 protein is CASTGPGQGYEQYF. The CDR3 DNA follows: TGTGCCAGCACCGGTCCGGGACAGGGGTACGAGCAGTACTTC.

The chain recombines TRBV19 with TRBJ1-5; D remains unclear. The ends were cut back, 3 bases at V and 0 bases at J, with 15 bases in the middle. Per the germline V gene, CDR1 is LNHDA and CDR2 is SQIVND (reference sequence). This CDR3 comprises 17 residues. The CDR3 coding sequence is TGTGCCAGTAGTATGATCCCTGGCTATTATAGCAATCAGCCCCAGCATTTT. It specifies CASSMIPGYYSNQPQHF.

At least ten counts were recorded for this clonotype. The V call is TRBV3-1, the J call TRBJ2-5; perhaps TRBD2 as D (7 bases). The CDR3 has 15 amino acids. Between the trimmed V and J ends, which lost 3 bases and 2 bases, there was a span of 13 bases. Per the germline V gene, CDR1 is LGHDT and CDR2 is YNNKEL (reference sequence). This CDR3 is CASSQRGGRQETQYF. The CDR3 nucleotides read TGTGCCAGCAGCCAGAGGGGGGGGCGTCAAGAGACCCAGTACTTC.

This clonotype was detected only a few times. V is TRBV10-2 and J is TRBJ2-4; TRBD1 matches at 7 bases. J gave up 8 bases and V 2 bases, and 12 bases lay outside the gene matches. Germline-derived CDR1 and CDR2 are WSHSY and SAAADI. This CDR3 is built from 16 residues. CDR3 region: CASSEGYGTATDIQYF. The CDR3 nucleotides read TGCGCCAGCAGTGAGGGGTACGGGACAGCCACAGACATTCAGTACTTC.

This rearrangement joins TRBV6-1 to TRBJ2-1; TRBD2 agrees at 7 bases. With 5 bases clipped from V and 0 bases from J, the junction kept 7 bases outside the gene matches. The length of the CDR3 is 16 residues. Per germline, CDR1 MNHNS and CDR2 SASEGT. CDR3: CASSPEPGGSYNEQFF. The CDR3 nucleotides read TGTGCCAGCAGTCCCGAGCCGGGAGGCTCCTACAATGAGCAGTTCTTC.